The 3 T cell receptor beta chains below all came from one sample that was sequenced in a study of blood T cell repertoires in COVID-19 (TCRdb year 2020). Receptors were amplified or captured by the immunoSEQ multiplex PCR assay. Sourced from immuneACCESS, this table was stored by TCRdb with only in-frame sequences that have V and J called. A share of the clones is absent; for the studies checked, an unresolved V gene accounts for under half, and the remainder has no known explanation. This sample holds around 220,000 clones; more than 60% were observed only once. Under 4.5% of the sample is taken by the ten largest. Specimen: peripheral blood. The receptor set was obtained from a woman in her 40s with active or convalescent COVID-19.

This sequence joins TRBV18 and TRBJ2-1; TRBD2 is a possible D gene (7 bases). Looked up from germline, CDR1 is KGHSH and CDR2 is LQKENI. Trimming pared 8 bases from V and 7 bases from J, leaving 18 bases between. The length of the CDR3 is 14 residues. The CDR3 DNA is TGTGCCAGCGCCGTGAAGGGGGGGCCGAATGAGCAGTTCTTC. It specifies CASAVKGGPNEQFF.

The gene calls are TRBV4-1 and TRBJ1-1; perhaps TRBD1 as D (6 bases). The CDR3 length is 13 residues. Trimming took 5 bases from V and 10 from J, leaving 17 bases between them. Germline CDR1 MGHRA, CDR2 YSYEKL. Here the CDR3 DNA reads TGCGCCAGCAGCGTCGGACAGTTGATGGCAGCTTTCTTT. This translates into CASSVGQLMAAFF.

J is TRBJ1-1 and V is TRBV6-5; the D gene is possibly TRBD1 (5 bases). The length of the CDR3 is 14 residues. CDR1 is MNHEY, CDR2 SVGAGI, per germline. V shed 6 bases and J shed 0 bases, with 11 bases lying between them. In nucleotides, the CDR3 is TGTGCCAGCAGCTCCGGACAAGTGAACACTGAAGCTTTCTTT. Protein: CASSSGQVNTEAFF.